This T cell receptor beta chain derives from a study of control samples from healthy donors and cancer patients. V lost 2 bases to trimming and J lost 6 bases; unmatched junction nucleotides: 10. Germline values: CDR1 LNHDA, CDR2 SQIVND (reference sequence). This CDR3 is built from 15 residues. Profiled with immunoSEQ multiplex PCR; TCRdb holds only in-frame clones, not every one. Counted here are 350,000 to 450,000 clones, around 90% occurring once; the ten biggest clones make up about 6.3%. This TCR derives from a man aged 35 to 55 with head and neck cancer. Specimen: PBMCs. This chain joins TRBV19 and TRBJ2-7; the match to TRBD2 covers 7 bases. CDR3 bases: TGTGCCAGTAGTATAACGGGGGAGGGCCTCGGCGAGCAGTACTTC. Protein: CASSITGEGLGEQYF.